This passage covers 28 T cell receptor beta chains from one sample sequenced in a study of T cell changes during pregnancy in multiple sclerosis. Clones were sequenced by immunoSEQ multiplex PCR, and TCRdb holds only the in-frame ones, with some missing. This sample has tens of thousands of clones; 90% to 95% occur once, and the top ten carry under 5%. The sequences come from peripheral blood, collected in the first trimester of pregnancy. These receptors all come from a female donor in good health, enrolled as a control in a pregnancy study.

This chain uses TRBV5-1 with TRBJ2-1; TRBD2 is a possible D gene (6 bases). Germline assignment: CDR1 SGHRS and CDR2 YFSETQ. The CDR3 extends over 17 amino acids. With 2 bases removed from V and 0 bases from J, the gap between germline ends came to 15 bases. CDR3 amino acids: CASSLVSGPSSYNEQFF. CDR3 bases: TGCGCCAGCAGCTTAGTCAGCGGGCCGAGCTCCTACAATGAGCAGTTCTTC.

The chain uses TRBV5-5 and TRBJ2-7; 9 bases map to TRBD1. Germline CDR1 is SGHKS and CDR2 is YYEKEE (reference sequence). CDR3 length: 15 amino acids. With 1 base clipped from V and 3 bases from J, the junction kept 5 bases outside the gene matches. CDR3 loop: CASSLIQGAIYEQYF. CDR3 sequence (DNA): TGTGCCAGCAGCTTGATACAGGGGGCTATCTACGAGCAGTACTTC.

The J gene is TRBJ2-1, the V gene TRBV7-9, with 10 bases lining up with TRBD2. The CDR3 is 11 amino acids. Unmatched junction bases numbered 7, after V lost 8 bases and J lost 15 bases. Germline values: CDR1 SEHNR, CDR2 FQNEAQ (reference sequence). The CDR3 region has the DNA TGTGCCAGCGGAGTAGCGGGAGGTGGGTTCTTC. Translated, it gives CASGVAGGGFF.

This clone appeared once. The chain recombines TRBV7-2 with TRBJ1-2; possible D gene TRBD1, 5 bases. In germline, CDR1 is SGHTA, CDR2 FQGNSA. This CDR3 has 13 residues. Trimming pared 5 bases from V and 3 bases from J, leaving 10 bases between. As DNA, the CDR3 is TGTGCCAGCAGCCCCGAGACAGACTATGGCTACACCTTC. As protein: CASSPETDYGYTF.

This clone was counted only a few times. The CDR3 DNA reads as TGCGCCAGCAGCCGGGAGCTGAACACTGAAGCTTTCTTT. Its translation is CASSRELNTEAFF. V and J are TRBV5-1 and TRBJ1-1; no definite D call. Germline loops: CDR1 SGHRS, CDR2 YFSETQ. V lost 4 bases and J lost 0, with 7 bases in between. This CDR3 has 13 amino acids.

J is TRBJ2-7 and V is TRBV6-1, with TRBD1 identical over 8 bases. CDR1 is MNHNS and CDR2 is SASEGT in the germline V gene. With V trimmed by 8 bases and J by 6 bases, 9 bases remained unmatched. CDR3 length: 13 amino acids. The CDR3 DNA follows: TGTGCCAGCCTTGGACAGGGTTATACCGAGCAGTACTTC. This translates into CASLGQGYTEQYF.

V and J are TRBV7-9 and TRBJ2-1; TRBD2 agrees at 10 bases. With V trimmed by 5 bases and J by 3 bases, 4 bases remained unmatched. This CDR3 is 15 amino acids long. CDR1 and CDR2 from the germline V gene are SEHNR and FQNEAQ (reference sequence). Written as DNA, the CDR3 is TGTGCCAGCAGCATCAGCGGGGGGGTCTACAATGAGCAGTTCTTC. Protein: CASSISGGVYNEQFF.

This rearrangement joins TRBV11-2 to TRBJ1-1, with TRBD1 as a possible D gene (5 bases). Per the germline V gene, CDR1 is SGHAT and CDR2 is FQNNGV. V was pared by 5 bases and J by 10 bases, with 17 bases between. This CDR3 is built from 13 residues. The CDR3 DNA reads as TGTGCCAGCAGCCCCCTACAGGTTTCCGGAGCTTTCTTT. This codes for CASSPLQVSGAFF.

The chain recombines TRBV7-2 with TRBJ2-2; perhaps TRBD1 as D (6 bases). The CDR3 has 16 residues. Germline CDR1 SGHTA, CDR2 FQGNSA. Between the trimmed V and J ends, which lost 5 bases and 0 bases, there was a span of 13 bases. As DNA, the CDR3 is TGTGCCAGCAGCCCCCGGCCAGGGGCGAACACCGGGGAGCTGTTTTTT. Its translation: CASSPRPGANTGELFF.

The chain combines TRBV5-1 with TRBJ1-1; 9 nucleotides line up with TRBD1. The germline V gene has CDR1 SGHRS and CDR2 YFSETQ. Germline trimming cut 4 bases from V and 4 bases from J; bases unmatched to any gene: 5. This CDR3 has 14 residues. The CDR3 reads CASSQDRGGTEAFF. The CDR3 DNA follows: TGCGCCAGCAGCCAGGACAGGGGAGGCACTGAAGCTTTCTTT.

V and J are TRBV10-3 and TRBJ2-3, with 14 bases aligning to TRBD2. J lost 2 bases, V lost 4 bases, and 8 bases had no gene match. The CDR3 is made up of 18 amino acids. Germline CDR1 ENHRY, CDR2 SYGVKD. The CDR3 loop is CAISASGTSGSLTDTQYF. For the CDR3, the DNA is TGTGCCATCAGTGCCTCCGGGACTAGCGGGAGTCTCACAGATACGCAGTATTTT.

The chain joins TRBV10-3 to TRBJ2-5; a possible D gene is TRBD2 (6 bases). Per germline, CDR1 ENHRY and CDR2 SYGVKD. Trimming took off 7 bases at V and 5 bases at J, with 11 bases between the two ends. The CDR3 spans 12 residues. The CDR3, as DNA: TGTGCCATCAAGGGAACTAGCGAGACCCAGTACTTC. Its translation: CAIKGTSETQYF.

The chain carries TRBV27 and TRBJ1-2; D possibly corresponds to TRBD1 (6 bases). Germline CDR1 MNHEY, CDR2 SMNVEV (reference sequence). CDR3 length: 13 residues. Trimming took off 3 bases at V and 8 bases at J, with 13 bases between the two ends. The CDR3 DNA reads as TGTGCCAGCAGTTTCCAGGGGCAGAGGGGCTACACCTTC. It translates to CASSFQGQRGYTF.

The rearrangement links TRBV4-3 to TRBJ1-5, with TRBD1 as a possible D gene (5 bases). Looked up from germline, CDR1 is LGHNA and CDR2 is YSLEER. V was clipped by 2 bases and J by 7 bases, with 15 bases between them. The CDR3 loop spans 15 amino acids. CDR3 bases: TGCGCCAGCAGCCAATTGTCAGGGCCTGGGCAGCCCCAGCATTTT. This encodes CASSQLSGPGQPQHF.

The CDR3 sequence: CASSRAGGRGSEQYF. CDR3 DNA: TGTGCCAGCAGCCGGGCCGGGGGAAGAGGCTCCGAGCAGTACTTC. The J gene is TRBJ2-7, the V gene TRBV25-1, with a tentative D call TRBD2 (6 bases). The CDR3 loop spans 15 amino acids. V was clipped by 6 bases and J by 6 bases, with 21 bases between them. The V gene's germline CDR1 is MGHDK and CDR2 SYGVNS.

The V call is TRBV6-5, the J call TRBJ1-2; 8 positions agree with TRBD1. Germline V gives CDR1 MNHEY, CDR2 SVGAGI. The junction had 11 bases not matched to a gene; V was cut back by 6 bases and J by 5 bases. The CDR3 consists of 15 residues. CDR3 DNA: TGTGCCAGCAGACACGCAAGGACAGGGAAATATGGCTACACCTTC. Translated, it gives CASRHARTGKYGYTF.

This sequence joins TRBV28 and TRBJ2-2; 8 positions match TRBD2. CDR3 length: 15 amino acids. The ends lost 7 bases at V and 3 bases at J; junction bases unmatched: 7. Germline V lookup: CDR1 MDHEN, CDR2 SYDVKM. CDR3 sequence (DNA): TGTGCCAGCAAGACCGGGACTAGGGACACCGGGGAGCTGTTTTTT. Amino acid sequence: CASKTGTRDTGELFF.

The rearrangement links TRBV7-8 to TRBJ2-3, with D unresolved. V was trimmed by 3 bases and J by 3 bases, leaving 7 bases between them. The CDR3 runs 13 residues. Germline CDR1 reads SGHVS; CDR2 reads FQNEAQ. CDR3 nucleotide sequence: TGTGCCAGCAGCTTCGCGCGGACAGATACGCAGTATTTT. It is translated as CASSFARTDTQYF.

The chain couples TRBV9 to TRBJ1-1, with D maybe TRBD1 (6 bases). This CDR3 is built from 13 residues. Germline assignment: CDR1 SGDLS and CDR2 YYNGEE. The V and J ends lost 4 bases and 6 bases respectively, with 13 bases between them. CDR3 amino acids: CASSPQGRPEAFF. CDR3 nucleotides: TGTGCCAGCAGCCCTCAGGGGAGACCTGAAGCTTTCTTT.

Note on this clone: Its ends do not fully match the called genes, so a read error is possible. The chain recombines TRBV5-8 with TRBJ2-3, with 12 nucleotides matching TRBD2. The CDR3 has 14 amino acids. The germline CDR1 and CDR2 sequences are SGHTS and YDEGEE. DNA for the CDR3: TGTGCCAGCAGCCCACGACTAGCGGGGGTTACGATGCATTTT. Amino acids: CASSPRLAGVTMHF.

This clone was recorded only once. The chain combines TRBV11-2 with TRBJ1-4, with 10 bases matching TRBD1. The CDR3 totals 17 residues. V lost 3 bases, J lost 6 bases, and 10 bases stayed unmatched. The V gene's germline CDR1 is SGHAT and CDR2 FQNNGV. The CDR3: CASSLGDRGGGDEKLFF. In DNA form, the CDR3 reads TGTGCCAGCAGCTTGGGGGACAGGGGTGGGGGAGATGAAAAACTGTTTTTT.

The DNA for the CDR3 is TGTGCCATCAGCTCGGGGGATCAAGAGACCCAGTACTTC. It yields the protein CAISSGDQETQYF. The genes are TRBV10-3 and TRBJ2-5, with D perhaps TRBD2 (6 bases). This CDR3 comprises 13 residues. CDR1 is ENHRY, CDR2 SYGVKD, per germline. The V end was cut by 6 bases, the J end by 2 bases, with 10 bases between.

The chain employs TRBV5-5 and TRBJ2-7, with D perhaps TRBD1 (6 bases). This CDR3 spans 14 amino acids. Germline V lookup: CDR1 SGHKS, CDR2 YYEKEE (reference sequence). The germline V and J ends were trimmed by 4 bases and 2 bases, with 13 bases remaining between them. The CDR3 DNA follows: TGTGCCAGCAGCCCAGGGGTCGGGCCCTACGAGCAGTACTTC. Amino acids: CASSPGVGPYEQYF.

The chain joins TRBV11-2 to TRBJ1-2; 8 positions match TRBD1. The CDR3 spans 15 residues. Germline V gives CDR1 SGHAT, CDR2 FQNNGV. Losses at the gene ends were 5 bases for V and 7 bases for J; bases not matched to a gene: 12. The CDR3 loop reads CASSPGAGGGRGYTF. The CDR3 coding sequence is TGTGCCAGCAGCCCAGGGGCAGGGGGCGGTCGTGGCTACACCTTC.

This sequence joins TRBV19 and TRBJ2-1, with 11 bases matching TRBD2. The trim removed 1 base at V and 2 bases at J, leaving 4 bases unmatched. This CDR3 spans 17 amino acids. Germline CDR1 and CDR2: LNHDA and SQIVND (reference sequence). CDR3 sequence: CASSIGGLAAAYNEQFF. The CDR3 coding sequence is TGTGCCAGTAGTATAGGGGGACTAGCGGCGGCCTACAATGAGCAGTTCTTC.

The rearrangement joins TRBV5-6 to TRBJ2-7; D might be TRBD1 (5 bases). Per the germline V gene, CDR1 is SGHDT and CDR2 is YYEEEE. The CDR3 totals 13 residues. Trimming left V 1 base short and J 3 bases short, with 8 bases between. CDR3 bases: TGTGCCAGCAGCTTGACAGGCCACTACGAGCAGTACTTC. It specifies CASSLTGHYEQYF.

The gene calls are TRBV5-4 and TRBJ2-1, with 11 bases aligning to TRBD2. This CDR3 has 16 residues. Germline assignment: CDR1 SGHNT and CDR2 YYREEE (reference sequence). The trim removed 3 bases at V and 3 bases at J, leaving 5 bases unmatched. CDR3 DNA: TGTGCCAGCAGCTCTCCGGGACTAGCGGACTACAATGAGCAGTTCTTC. Residues: CASSSPGLADYNEQFF.

The chain has TRBV2 and TRBJ1-1; D may be TRBD1 (5 bases). Germline CDR1 is SNHLY and CDR2 is FYNNEI. The CDR3 length is 15 residues. V was shortened by 1 base and J by 6 bases, with 15 bases between the two germline ends. The CDR3 coding sequence is TGTGCCAGCAGTGAAGAGGAGTGGAGGGGACCTGAAGCTTTCTTT. This codes for CASSEEEWRGPEAFF.